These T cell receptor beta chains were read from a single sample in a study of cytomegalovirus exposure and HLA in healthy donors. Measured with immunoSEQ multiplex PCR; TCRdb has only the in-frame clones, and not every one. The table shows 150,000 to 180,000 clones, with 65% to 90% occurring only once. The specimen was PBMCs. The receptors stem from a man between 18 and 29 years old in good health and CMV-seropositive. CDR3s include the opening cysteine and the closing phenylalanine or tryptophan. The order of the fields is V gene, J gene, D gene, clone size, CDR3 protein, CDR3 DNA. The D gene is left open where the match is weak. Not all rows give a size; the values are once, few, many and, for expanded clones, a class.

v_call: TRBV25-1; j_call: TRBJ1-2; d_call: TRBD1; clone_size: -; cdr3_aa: CASSWTGGAFYGYTF; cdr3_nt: TGTGCCAGCAGCTGGACAGGGGGCGCCTTCTATGGCTACACCTTC
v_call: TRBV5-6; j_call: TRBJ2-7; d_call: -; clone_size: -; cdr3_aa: CASSLVGGASTEQYF; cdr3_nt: TGTGCCAGCAGCTTGGTAGGGGGGGCGTCTACCGAGCAGTACTTC
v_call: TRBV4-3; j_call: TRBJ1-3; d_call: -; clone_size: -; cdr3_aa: CASSQDRGGSGNTIYF; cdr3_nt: TGCGCCAGCAGCCAAGATCGAGGGGGCTCTGGAAACACCATATATTTT
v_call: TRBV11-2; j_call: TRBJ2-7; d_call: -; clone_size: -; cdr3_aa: CASRGRPSYEQYF; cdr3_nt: TGTGCCAGCAGAGGGAGGCCCTCCTACGAGCAGTACTTC
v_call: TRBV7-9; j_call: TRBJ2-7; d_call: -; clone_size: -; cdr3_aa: CASSTWDTGRYEQYF; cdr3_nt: TGTGCCAGCAGCACCTGGGACACCGGCCGGTACGAGCAGTACTTC
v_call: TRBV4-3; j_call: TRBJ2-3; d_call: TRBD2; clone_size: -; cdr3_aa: CASSHLAGASDTQYF; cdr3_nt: TGCGCCAGCAGCCACCTAGCGGGAGCTTCAGATACGCAGTATTTT
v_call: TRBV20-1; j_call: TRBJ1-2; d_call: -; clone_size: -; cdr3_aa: CSATTGIGYTF; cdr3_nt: TGCAGTGCGACTACAGGGATTGGCTACACCTTC
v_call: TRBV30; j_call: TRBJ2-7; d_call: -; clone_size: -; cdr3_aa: CACIPGGLASYEQYF; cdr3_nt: TGTGCCTGCATCCCGGGTGGGCTAGCCTCCTACGAGCAGTACTTC
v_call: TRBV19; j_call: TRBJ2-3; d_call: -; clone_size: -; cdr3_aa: CASSPVLLTDTQYF; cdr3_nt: TGTGCCAGTAGTCCTGTTCTCCTCACAGATACGCAGTATTTT
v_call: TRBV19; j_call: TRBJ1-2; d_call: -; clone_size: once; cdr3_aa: CATRLGGLGYTF; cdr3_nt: TGTGCCACCCGTTTGGGGGGGCTCGGCTACACCTTC
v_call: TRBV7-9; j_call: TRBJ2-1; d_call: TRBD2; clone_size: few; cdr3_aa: CASSWTSGNEQFF; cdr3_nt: TGTGCCAGCAGCTGGACTAGCGGCAATGAGCAGTTCTTC
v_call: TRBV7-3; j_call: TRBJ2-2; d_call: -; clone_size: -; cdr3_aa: CASRPGLHTGELFF; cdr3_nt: TGTGCCAGCAGACCGGGACTGCACACCGGGGAGCTGTTTTTT
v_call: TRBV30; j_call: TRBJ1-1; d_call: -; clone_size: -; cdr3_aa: CAWSRVFTEAFF; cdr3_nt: TGTGCCTGGAGCAGGGTTTTCACTGAAGCTTTCTTT
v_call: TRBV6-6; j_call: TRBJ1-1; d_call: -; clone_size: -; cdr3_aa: CASSYGQDNTEAFF; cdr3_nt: TGTGCCAGCAGTTACGGGCAGGACAACACTGAGGCTTTCTTT
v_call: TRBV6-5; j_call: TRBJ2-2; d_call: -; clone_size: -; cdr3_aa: CASSMRRLAGELFF; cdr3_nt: TGTGCCAGCAGCATGCGGCGACTCGCCGGGGAGCTGTTTTTT
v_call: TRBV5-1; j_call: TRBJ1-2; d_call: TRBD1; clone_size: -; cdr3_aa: CASSFEGQGSGGYTF; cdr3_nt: TGCGCCAGCAGCTTCGAGGGACAGGGGTCCGGAGGCTACACCTTC
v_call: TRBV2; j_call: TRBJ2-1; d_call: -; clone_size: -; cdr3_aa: CASKGQGTSYNEQFF; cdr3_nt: TGTGCCAGCAAAGGCCAGGGGACGTCCTACAATGAGCAGTTCTTC
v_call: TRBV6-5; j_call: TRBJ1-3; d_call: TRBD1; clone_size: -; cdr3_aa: CASSRTGGNTIYF; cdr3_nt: TGTGCCAGCAGTCGGACAGGTGGAAACACCATATATTTT
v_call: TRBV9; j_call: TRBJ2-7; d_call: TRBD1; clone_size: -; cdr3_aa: CASSVLPGQGSYEQYF; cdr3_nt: TGTGCCAGCAGCGTCCTCCCGGGACAGGGTTCCTACGAGCAGTACTTC
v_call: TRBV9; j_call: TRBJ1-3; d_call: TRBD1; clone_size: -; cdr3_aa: CASSSTTGADSGNTIYF; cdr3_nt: TGTGCCAGCAGCTCAACGACAGGGGCGGACTCTGGAAACACCATATATTTT
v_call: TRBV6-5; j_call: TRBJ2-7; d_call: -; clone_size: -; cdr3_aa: CASSYSAGKGWEQYF; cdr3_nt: TGTGCCAGCAGTTACTCAGCGGGTAAAGGGTGGGAGCAGTACTTC
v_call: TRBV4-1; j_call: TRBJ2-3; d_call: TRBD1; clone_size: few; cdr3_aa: CASSQGPRQGAKDTQYF; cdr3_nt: TGCGCCAGCAGCCAAGGACCAAGGCAGGGGGCAAAAGATACGCAGTATTTT
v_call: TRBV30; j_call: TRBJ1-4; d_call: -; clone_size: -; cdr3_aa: CAWSPGPPNEKLFF; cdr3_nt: TGTGCCTGGAGTCCAGGTCCTCCTAATGAAAAACTGTTTTTT
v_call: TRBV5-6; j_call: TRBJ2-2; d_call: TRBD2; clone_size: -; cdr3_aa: CASSSGLGAGELFF; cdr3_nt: TGTGCCAGCAGTTCGGGACTAGGGGCCGGGGAGCTGTTTTTT
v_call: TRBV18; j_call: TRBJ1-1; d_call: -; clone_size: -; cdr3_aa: CASSPPSQGNTEAFF; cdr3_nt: TGTGCCAGCTCACCACCGTCCCAGGGTAACACTGAAGCTTTCTTT
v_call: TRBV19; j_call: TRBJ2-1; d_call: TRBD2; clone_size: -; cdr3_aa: CASNPWTSGGLHEQFF; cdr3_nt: TGTGCCAGTAATCCTTGGACTAGCGGAGGCCTACATGAGCAGTTCTTC
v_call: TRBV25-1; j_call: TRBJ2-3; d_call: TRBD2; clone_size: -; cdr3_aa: CASSERNPSGGTDTQYF; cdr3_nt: TGTGCCAGCAGTGAACGAAATCCTAGCGGGGGGACAGATACGCAGTATTTT
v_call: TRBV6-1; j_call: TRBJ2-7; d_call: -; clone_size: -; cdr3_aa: CASSEARGAYEQYF; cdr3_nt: TGTGCCAGCAGTGAAGCCAGGGGAGCCTACGAGCAGTACTTC
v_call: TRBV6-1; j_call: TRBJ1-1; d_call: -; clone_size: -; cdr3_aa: CASSEQGNTEAFF; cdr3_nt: TGTGCCAGCAGTGAACAGGGGAACACTGAAGCTTTCTTT
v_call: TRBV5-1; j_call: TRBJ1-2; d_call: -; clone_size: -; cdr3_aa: CASSLARDYGYTF; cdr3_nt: TGCGCCAGCAGCTTGGCCAGGGACTATGGCTACACCTTC
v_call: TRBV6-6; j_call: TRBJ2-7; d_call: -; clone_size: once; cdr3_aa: CASRERTTYEQYF; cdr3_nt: TGTGCCAGCAGGGAGAGAACGACCTACGAGCAGTACTTC
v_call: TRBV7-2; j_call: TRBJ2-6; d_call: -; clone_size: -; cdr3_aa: CASSAQGPLGGANVLTF; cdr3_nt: TGTGCCAGCAGCGCACAGGGCCCGCTCGGTGGGGCCAACGTCCTGACTTTC
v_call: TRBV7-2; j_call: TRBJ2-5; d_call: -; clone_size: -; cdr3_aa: CATSGYGETQYF; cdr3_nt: TGTGCCACCAGCGGGTACGGGGAGACCCAGTACTTC
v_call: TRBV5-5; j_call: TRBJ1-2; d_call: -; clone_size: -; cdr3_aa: CASSGGLEGVLNYGYTF; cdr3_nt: TGTGCCAGCAGCGGCGGGTTGGAGGGTGTGCTGAACTATGGCTACACCTTC
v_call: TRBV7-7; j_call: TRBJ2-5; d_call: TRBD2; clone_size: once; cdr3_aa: CASSPRLAGAPQETQYF; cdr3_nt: TGTGCCAGCAGCCCCCGACTAGCGGGAGCGCCCCAAGAGACCCAGTACTTC
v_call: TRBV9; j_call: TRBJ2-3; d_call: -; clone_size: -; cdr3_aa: CASRPDWADTQYF; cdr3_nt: TGTGCCAGCAGACCCGACTGGGCAGATACGCAGTATTTT
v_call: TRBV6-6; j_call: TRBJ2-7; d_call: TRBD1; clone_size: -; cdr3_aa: CASSPGQGSSYEQYF; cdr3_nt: TGTGCCAGCAGCCCGGGACAGGGAAGCTCCTACGAGCAGTACTTC
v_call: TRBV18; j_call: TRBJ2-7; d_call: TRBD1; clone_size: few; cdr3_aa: CASSPGTAYYEQYF; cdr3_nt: TGTGCCAGCTCACCCGGGACAGCTTACTACGAGCAGTACTTC
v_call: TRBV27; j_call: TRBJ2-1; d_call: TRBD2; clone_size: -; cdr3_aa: CASRNPGLAGVGSYNEQFF; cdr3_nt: TGTGCCAGCAGGAATCCGGGACTAGCGGGAGTTGGCTCCTACAATGAGCAGTTCTTC
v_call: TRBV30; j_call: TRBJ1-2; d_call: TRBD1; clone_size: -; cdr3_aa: CAWSVGAVRGRGFFGYTF; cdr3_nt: TGTGCCTGGAGTGTAGGGGCAGTGAGGGGGCGAGGGTTTTTTGGCTACACCTTC
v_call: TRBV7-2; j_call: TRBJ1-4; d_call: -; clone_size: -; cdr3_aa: CASSKGQGNEKLFF; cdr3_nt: TGTGCCAGCAGCAAGGGGCAGGGGAATGAAAAACTGTTTTTT
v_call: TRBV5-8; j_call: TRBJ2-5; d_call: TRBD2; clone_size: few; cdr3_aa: CASSPTSGGQETQYF; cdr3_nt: TGTGCCAGCAGCCCGACTAGCGGGGGACAAGAGACCCAGTACTTC
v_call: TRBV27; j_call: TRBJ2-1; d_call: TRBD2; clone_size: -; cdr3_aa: CASSIPSGSQFF; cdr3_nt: TGTGCCAGCAGTATCCCAAGCGGGAGTCAGTTCTTC
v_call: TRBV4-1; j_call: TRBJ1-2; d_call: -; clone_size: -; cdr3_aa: CASSQRGNGYTF; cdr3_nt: TGCGCCAGCAGCCAACGCGGGAATGGCTACACCTTC
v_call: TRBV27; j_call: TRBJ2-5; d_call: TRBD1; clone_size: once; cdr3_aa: CASSSGTGGMETQYF; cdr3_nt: TGTGCCAGCAGCTCCGGGACAGGGGGTATGGAGACCCAGTACTTC
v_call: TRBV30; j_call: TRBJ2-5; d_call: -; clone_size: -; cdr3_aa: CAWSVSEETQYF; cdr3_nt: TGTGCCTGGAGTGTTTCGGAAGAGACCCAGTACTTC
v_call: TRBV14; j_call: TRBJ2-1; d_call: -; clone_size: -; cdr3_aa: CASSQDQGQGPDNEQFF; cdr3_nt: TGTGCCAGCAGCCAAGATCAAGGGCAGGGGCCGGACAATGAGCAGTTCTTC
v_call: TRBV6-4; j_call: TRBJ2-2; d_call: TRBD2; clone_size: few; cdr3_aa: CASSDSAGDTGELFF; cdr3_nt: TGTGCCAGCAGTGACTCTGCGGGGGACACCGGGGAGCTGTTTTTT
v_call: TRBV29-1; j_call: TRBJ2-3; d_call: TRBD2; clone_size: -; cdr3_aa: CSVETSGGTDTQYF; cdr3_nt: TGCAGCGTTGAAACTAGCGGGGGCACAGATACGCAGTATTTT
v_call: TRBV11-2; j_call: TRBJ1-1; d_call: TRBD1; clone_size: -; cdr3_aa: CASSSYRGGRGNTEAFF; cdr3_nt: TGTGCCAGCAGCTCATACAGGGGTGGAAGGGGGAACACTGAAGCTTTCTTT
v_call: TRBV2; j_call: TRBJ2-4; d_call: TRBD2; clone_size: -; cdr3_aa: CASSDTSGRAGDF; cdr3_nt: TGTGCCAGCAGTGATACTAGCGGGAGGGCCGGAGACTTC
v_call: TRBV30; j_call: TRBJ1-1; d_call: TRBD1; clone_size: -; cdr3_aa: CAWSVLDRGNTEAFF; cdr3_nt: TGTGCCTGGAGTGTATTGGACAGGGGAAACACTGAAGCTTTCTTT
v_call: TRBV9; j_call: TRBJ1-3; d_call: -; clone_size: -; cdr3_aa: CASSVDPRSSGNTIYF; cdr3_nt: TGTGCCAGCAGCGTAGACCCCAGGTCGTCTGGAAACACCATATATTTT
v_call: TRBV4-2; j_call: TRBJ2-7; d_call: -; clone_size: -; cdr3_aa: CASSQDGGSDEQYF; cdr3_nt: TGTGCCAGCAGCCAAGATGGGGGGTCAGACGAGCAGTACTTC
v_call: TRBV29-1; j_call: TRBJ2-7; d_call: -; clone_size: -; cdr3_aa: CSVDSQDYEQYF; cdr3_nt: TGCAGCGTTGATTCCCAGGATTACGAGCAGTACTTC
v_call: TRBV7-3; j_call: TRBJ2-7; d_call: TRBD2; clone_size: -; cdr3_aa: CASSTHDAGIGLAGVIF; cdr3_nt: TGTGCCAGCAGCACCCACGACGCTGGTATCGGACTAGCGGGAGTTATCTTC
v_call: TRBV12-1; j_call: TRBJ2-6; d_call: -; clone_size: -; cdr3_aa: CASSASPIGQSRANVLTF; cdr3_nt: TGTGCCAGCAGCGCATCACCTATAGGACAAAGTCGGGCCAACGTCCTGACTTTC